This T cell receptor beta chain was captured in a study of cytomegalovirus exposure and HLA in healthy donors. A multiplex PCR was run with 60 Vbeta primers and 13 Jbeta primers. Sequenced by immunoSEQ multiplex PCR; TCRdb stores in-frame clones only, minus some. The table has some 150,000 clones, 79% seen once; the top ten hold under 8%. General study findings and limits: A later analysis showed HLA-associated TCR beta chains outstripping equally common others in clonal expansion. Many donors shared some public TCRs, even though most TCR sequences were rare. Altogether, 150 or so TCR beta chains were recorded as cytomegalovirus-associated.

The germline CDR1 and CDR2 sequences are SGHRS and YFSETQ. Trimming at V came to 0 bases and at J to 1 base, leaving 3 bases not matched to a gene. This CDR3 comprises 17 residues. Regarding this clone: The antigen is unknown.

The source material was PBMCs. This chain uses TRBV5-1 with TRBJ2-6, with 8 nucleotides matching TRBD2. The origin of this receptor is a man in his forties or fifties in good health and CMV-seropositive. The CDR3 sequence is CASSLGAGVSGANVLTF. The DNA for the CDR3 is TGCGCCAGCAGCTTGGGAGCGGGAGTATCTGGGGCCAACGTCCTGACTTTC.